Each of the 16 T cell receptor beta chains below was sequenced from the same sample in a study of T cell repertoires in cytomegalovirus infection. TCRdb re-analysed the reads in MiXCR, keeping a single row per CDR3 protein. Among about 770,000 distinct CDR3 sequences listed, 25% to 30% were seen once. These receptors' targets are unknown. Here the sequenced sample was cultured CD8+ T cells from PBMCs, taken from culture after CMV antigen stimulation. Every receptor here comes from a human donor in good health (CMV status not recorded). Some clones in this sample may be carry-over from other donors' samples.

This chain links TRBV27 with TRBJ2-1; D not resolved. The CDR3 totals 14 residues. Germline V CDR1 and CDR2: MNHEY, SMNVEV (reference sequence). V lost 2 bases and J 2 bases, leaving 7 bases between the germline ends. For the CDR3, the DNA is TGTGCCAGCAGTTTAAGTAGGGCCTACAATGAGCAGTTCTTC. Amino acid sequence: CASSLSRAYNEQFF.

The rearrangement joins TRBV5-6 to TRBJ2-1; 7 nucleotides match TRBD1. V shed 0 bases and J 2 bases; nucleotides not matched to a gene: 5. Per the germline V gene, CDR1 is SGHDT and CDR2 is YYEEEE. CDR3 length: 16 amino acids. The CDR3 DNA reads TGTGCCAGCAGCTTGGGTGGGGACAGACCCTACAATGAGCAGTTCTTC. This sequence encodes CASSLGGDRPYNEQFF.

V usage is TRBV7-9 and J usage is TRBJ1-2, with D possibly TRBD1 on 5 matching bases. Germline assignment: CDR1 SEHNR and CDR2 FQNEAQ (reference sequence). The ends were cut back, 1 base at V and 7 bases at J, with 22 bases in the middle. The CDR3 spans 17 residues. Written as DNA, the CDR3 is TGTGCCAGCAGCTTAGTTAGCAGGGTAAAAAACAAAAGTGGCTACACCTTC. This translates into CASSLVSRVKNKSGYTF.

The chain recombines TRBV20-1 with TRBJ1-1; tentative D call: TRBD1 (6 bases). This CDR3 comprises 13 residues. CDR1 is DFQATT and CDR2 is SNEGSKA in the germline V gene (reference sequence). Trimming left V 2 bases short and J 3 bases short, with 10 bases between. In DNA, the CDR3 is TGCAGTGCTAGAAGGAGGGGGGACACTGAAGCTTTCTTT. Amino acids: CSARRRGDTEAFF.

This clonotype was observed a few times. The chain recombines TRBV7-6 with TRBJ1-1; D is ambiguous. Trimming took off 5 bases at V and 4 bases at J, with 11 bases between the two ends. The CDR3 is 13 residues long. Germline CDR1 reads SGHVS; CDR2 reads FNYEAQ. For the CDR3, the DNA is TGTGCCAGCAGCCGGACTCGGGTCACTGAAGCTTTCTTT. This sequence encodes CASSRTRVTEAFF.

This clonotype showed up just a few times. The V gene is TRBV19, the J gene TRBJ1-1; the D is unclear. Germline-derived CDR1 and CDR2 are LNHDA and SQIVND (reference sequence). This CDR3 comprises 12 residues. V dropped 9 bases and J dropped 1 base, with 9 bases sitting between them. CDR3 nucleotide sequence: TGTGCCAGCAATCCCGGGAACACTGAAGCTTTCTTT. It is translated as CASNPGNTEAFF. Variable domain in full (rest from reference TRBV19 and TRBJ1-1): DGGITQSPKYLFRKEGQNVTLSCEQNLNHDAMYWYRQDPGQGLRLIYYSQIVNDFQKGDIAEGYSVSREKKESFPLTVTSAQKNPTAFYLCASNPGNTEAFFGQGTRLTVV.

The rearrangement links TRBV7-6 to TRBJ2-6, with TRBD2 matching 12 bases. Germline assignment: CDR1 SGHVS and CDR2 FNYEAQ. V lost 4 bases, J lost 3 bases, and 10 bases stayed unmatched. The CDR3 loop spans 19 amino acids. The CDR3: CASSSRSSGGADGANVLTF. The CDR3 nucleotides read TGTGCCAGCAGCTCGCGGTCTAGCGGGGGGGCAGATGGGGCCAACGTCCTGACTTTC.

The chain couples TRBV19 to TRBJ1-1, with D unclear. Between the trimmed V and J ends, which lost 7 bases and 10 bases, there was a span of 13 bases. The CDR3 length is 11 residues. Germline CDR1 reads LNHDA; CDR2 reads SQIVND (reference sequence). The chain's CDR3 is CASTRSGGAFF. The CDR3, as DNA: TGTGCCAGTACCAGGTCAGGAGGAGCTTTCTTT.

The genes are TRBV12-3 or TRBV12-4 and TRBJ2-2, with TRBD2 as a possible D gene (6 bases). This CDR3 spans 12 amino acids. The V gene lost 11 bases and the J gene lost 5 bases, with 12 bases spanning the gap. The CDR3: CAAEAGTGELFF. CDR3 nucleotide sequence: TGTGCCGCGGAGGCGGGGACCGGGGAGCTGTTTTTT.

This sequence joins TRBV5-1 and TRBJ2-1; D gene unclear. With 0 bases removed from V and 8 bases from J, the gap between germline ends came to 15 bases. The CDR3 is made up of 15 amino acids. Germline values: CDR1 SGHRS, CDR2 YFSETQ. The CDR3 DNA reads TGCGCCAGCAGCTTGGTGACGTTCAGGTGGGATGAGCAGTTCTTC. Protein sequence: CASSLVTFRWDEQFF.

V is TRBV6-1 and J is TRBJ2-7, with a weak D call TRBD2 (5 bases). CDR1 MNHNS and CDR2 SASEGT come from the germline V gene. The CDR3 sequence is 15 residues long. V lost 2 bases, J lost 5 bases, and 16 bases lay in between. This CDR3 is CASSESYGVFDEQYV. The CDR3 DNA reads TGTGCCAGCAGTGAATCCTACGGGGTCTTCGACGAGCAGTACGTC.

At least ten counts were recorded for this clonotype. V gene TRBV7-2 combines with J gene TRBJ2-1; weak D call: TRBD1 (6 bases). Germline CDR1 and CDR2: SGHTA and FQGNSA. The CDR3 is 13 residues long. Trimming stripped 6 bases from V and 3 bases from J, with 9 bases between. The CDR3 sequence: CASRQGNYNEQFF. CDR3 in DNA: TGTGCCAGCAGACAGGGTAACTACAATGAGCAGTTCTTC.

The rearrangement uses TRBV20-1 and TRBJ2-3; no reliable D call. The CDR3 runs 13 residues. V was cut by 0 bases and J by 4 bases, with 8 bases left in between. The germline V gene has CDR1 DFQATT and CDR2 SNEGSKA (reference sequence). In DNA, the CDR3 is TGCAGTGCTAGAGATAGAGAAGCAGATACGCAGTATTTT. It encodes CSARDREADTQYF.

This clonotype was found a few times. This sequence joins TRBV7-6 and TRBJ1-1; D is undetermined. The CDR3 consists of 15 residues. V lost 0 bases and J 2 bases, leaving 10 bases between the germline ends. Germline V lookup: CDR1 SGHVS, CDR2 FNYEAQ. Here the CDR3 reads CASSLAGRTNTEAFF. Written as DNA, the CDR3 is TGTGCCAGCAGCTTAGCAGGGCGGACCAACACTGAAGCTTTCTTT.

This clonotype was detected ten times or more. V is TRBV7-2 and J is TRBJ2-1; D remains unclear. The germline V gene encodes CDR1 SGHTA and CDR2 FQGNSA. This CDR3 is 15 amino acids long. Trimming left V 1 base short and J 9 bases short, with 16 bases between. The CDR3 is CASSLELVLQLEQFF. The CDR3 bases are TGTGCCAGCAGCTTAGAGCTAGTTCTCCAGCTTGAGCAGTTCTTC.

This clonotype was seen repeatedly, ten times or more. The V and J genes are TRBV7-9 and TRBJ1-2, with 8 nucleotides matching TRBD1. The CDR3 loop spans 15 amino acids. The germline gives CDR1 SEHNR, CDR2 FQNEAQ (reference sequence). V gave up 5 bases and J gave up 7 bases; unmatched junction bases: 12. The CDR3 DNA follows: TGTGCCAGCAGCACATCCCGAAGGACAGGGTTTGGCTACACCTTC. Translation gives CASSTSRRTGFGYTF. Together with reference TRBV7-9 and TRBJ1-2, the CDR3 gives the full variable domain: DTGVSQNPRHKITKRGQNVTFRCDPISEHNRLYWYRQTLGQGPEFLTYFQNEAQLEKSRLLSDRFSAERPKGSFSTLEIQRTEQGDSAMYLCASSTSRRTGFGYTFGSGTRLTVV.